Listed below are T cell receptor beta chains from one sample, sequenced in a study of tumor and adjacent non-tumor tissue in lung cancer. MiXCR was run by TCRdb on the multiplex PCR reads, yielding one entry per CDR3 protein. The data hold 35,000 to 55,000 distinct CDR3 sequences, with roughly two thirds observed a single time. The sample consisted of distant non-tumor lung tissue. The receptors were gathered from a woman in her 40s with non-small cell lung cancer. The CDR3 runs from the conserved cysteine through the conserved F or W. A D gene is named only where the DNA matches it firmly. Part of the rows lack a size; the others show once, few, many or a class for expanded clones.

D gene	V gene	clone size	J gene	CDR3 DNA	CDR3 protein
TRBD2	TRBV4-2	-	TRBJ2-3	TGTGCCAGCGGCCAAGAAGGCGCGGGAGGTTCTGGGGATACGCAGTATTTT	CASGQEGAGGSGDTQYF
-	TRBV7-9	many	TRBJ1-6	TGTGCCAGCAGGTCAGACGGCGGAAATTCACCCCTCCACTTT	CASRSDGGNSPLHF
-	TRBV11-2	-	TRBJ2-1	TGTGCCAGTTCCAGAACGGGGACCGACAGTGAGCAGTTCTTC	CASSRTGTDSEQFF
-	TRBV11-2	large	TRBJ1-1	TGTGCCAGCAGCTTAGAGGGGACACTGGCTTTCTTT	CASSLEGTLAFF
-	TRBV11-3	-	TRBJ2-1	TGTGCCAGCAGCTTAGAGGGGAATGAGCAGCTTTTC	CASSLEGNEQLF
-	TRBV29-1	once	TRBJ2-5	TGCAGCGTTGAAGATGGAAAGGGGTTCCAAGAGACCCACTACTTT	CSVEDGKGFQETHYF
-	TRBV11-2	-	TRBJ2-6	TGTGCCAGCATCTGGTCAGACCTCTCTGGGGCCAACGCCCTGAGTTTC	CASIWSDLSGANALSF
TRBD2	TRBV28	many	TRBJ2-3	TGTGCCAGCGGCCCCCTCCGGACTAGCGGGAGGGCCACAGATACGCAGTATTTT	CASGPLRTSGRATDTQYF
TRBD2	TRBV2	-	TRBJ2-3	TGTGCCAGCAGGGTACTAGCGGGAAGGATAGATACGCAGTATTTT	CASRVLAGRIDTQYF
-	TRBV10-3	-	TRBJ2-7	TGTGCCATCAAGGAAGAATTCGCGCCTTACGAGCAGTACTTC	CAIKEEFAPYEQYF
-	TRBV4-1	-	TRBJ1-6	TGCGCCAGCAGCCAGGTTCCCCTGACAGTTTCACCCCTCCACTTT	CASSQVPLTVSPLHF
-	TRBV11-2	-	TRBJ2-5	TGTGCCAGCAGCCAAGGGGCGGAGGCCCAGTACTTC	CASSQGAEAQYF
-	TRBV6-5	many	TRBJ1-4	TGTGCCAGCAGTTACGACGGACTGAAATTAAATGAAAAACTGTTTTTT	CASSYDGLKLNEKLFF
-	TRBV11-3	-	TRBJ2-1	TGTGCCAACAGCTTAGGCCTTCGAGACTACGGTGAGCAGTTCTTC	CANSLGLRDYGEQFF
TRBD1	TRBV5-4	-	TRBJ2-1	TGTACCGGCAGCTCCGGGACAGGGATCAATGAGCAGTTCTTC	CTGSSGTGINEQFF
-	TRBV5-5	-	TRBJ1-1	TGTGCCAGCATGAGGGATCACGGAGGGAACACTGAAGCTTTCTTT	CASMRDHGGNTEAFF
-	TRBV29-1	many	TRBJ2-5	TGCAGCGTTGAAGGTCACGAAAGGACCCAGTACTTC	CSVEGHERTQYF
-	TRBV20-1	once	TRBJ2-7	TGCAGTGCTGTCCCTGGAGGCTCATACGAGCAGTACTTC	CSAVPGGSYEQYF
-	TRBV11-2	-	TRBJ2-3	TGTGACAGCAGCCCCCTAAGCGCTGCAGATACGCAGTATTTT	CDSSPLSAADTQYF
TRBD2	TRBV12-3/TRBV12-4	many	TRBJ2-1	TGTGCCAGCAGTGCGCGGGGGGATGAGCAGTTCTTC	CASSARGDEQFF
TRBD2	TRBV20-1	-	TRBJ2-7	TGCAGTGTATATCAAGGGACTAGACCCTACGAGCAGTACTTC	CSVYQGTRPYEQYF
TRBD2	TRBV11-2	-	TRBJ2-3	TGTGCCAGCAGCTTAATTGGCGGGGGGGAAGGTACAGATACGCAGTATTTT	CASSLIGGGEGTDTQYF
-	TRBV28	many	TRBJ1-5	TGTGCCAGCAATGACGGGGGTCAGCCCCAGCATTTT	CASNDGGQPQHF
-	TRBV6-5	-	TRBJ1-2	TGTGCCAGCAGCTACGATGAGGGAAGGGATGGCTACACCTTC	CASSYDEGRDGYTF
TRBD1	TRBV10-2	-	TRBJ2-7	TGCGCCAGCGGTGAGGGGGCCGGGACAGGGGCATACGGGCAGTACTTC	CASGEGAGTGAYGQYF
-	TRBV11-2	-	TRBJ2-6	TGTGCCAGGAGCTGGTCAGACCTCTCTGTGGCCAACGTCCTCACTTTC	CARSWSDLSVANVLTF
-	TRBV5-4	many	TRBJ2-3	TGTGCCAGCAGCCTGGGACTCGGGCGGGGAAGGGATACGCAGTATTTT	CASSLGLGRGRDTQYF
TRBD2	TRBV24-1	-	TRBJ2-3	TGTGCCACCAGCCCCGGACTAGCGGGAGTTGGGTGGACAGATACGCAGTATTTT	CATSPGLAGVGWTDTQYF
-	TRBV7-9	-	TRBJ2-7	TGTGCCATCAGTCAACTACCGAGCTACGAGCAGTACTTC	CAISQLPSYEQYF